One sample yielded the 26 T cell receptor beta chains listed below, sequenced in a study of memory CD4+ T cells and cytomegalovirus serostatus. Single viable CD3+CD4+CD8-CD45RO+ cells were sorted as the memory CD4+ T cells. TCRdb's copy holds only in-frame clones and misses some; the assay was immunoSEQ multiplex PCR. The table records under 80,000 clones, approximately 78% of them present only once. The sample taken for sequencing was memory CD4+ T cells from blood. Receptors were obtained from an adult in good health and CMV-seronegative.

The chain couples TRBV7-9 to TRBJ2-5; D remains unclear. Trimming removed 3 bases at V and 5 bases at J, with 7 bases between. The CDR3 is 12 residues long. CDR1 SEHNR and CDR2 FQNEAQ come from the germline V gene (reference sequence). For the CDR3, the DNA is TGTGCCAGCAGCTTTTCGTCGGAGACCCAGTACTTC. Encoded protein: CASSFSSETQYF.

This clone was seen once. The chain carries TRBV2 and TRBJ2-5; unclear D gene. Germline CDR1 SNHLY, CDR2 FYNNEI. V gave up 2 bases and J gave up 9 bases, with 7 bases separating them. The CDR3 covers 11 residues. The CDR3 region is CASSELVAQYF. The CDR3, as DNA: TGTGCCAGCAGTGAACTGGTTGCCCAGTACTTC.

This rearrangement joins TRBV7-2 to TRBJ2-2, with D hard to call. The CDR3 consists of 15 residues. The germline V and J ends were trimmed by 1 base and 0 bases, with 6 bases remaining between them. Germline V gene data show CDR1 as SGHTA and CDR2 as FQGNSA. In DNA, the CDR3 is TGTGCCAGCAGCTTAGGACTGGCGAACACCGGGGAGCTGTTTTTT. Amino acids: CASSLGLANTGELFF.

J is TRBJ2-3 and V is TRBV10-2; D not certain. CDR3 length: 13 amino acids. Per the germline V gene, CDR1 is WSHSY and CDR2 is SAAADI. The V and J ends lost 8 bases and 1 base respectively, with 10 bases between them. This CDR3 reads CASLLPGTDTQYF. The CDR3 DNA reads as TGCGCCAGCCTATTGCCGGGCACAGATACGCAGTATTTT.

This sequence joins TRBV5-8 and TRBJ2-1; TRBD1 is a possible D gene (6 bases). Trimming removed 3 bases from V and 12 bases from J, with 22 bases in between. CDR1 and CDR2 (germline): SGHTS, YDEGEE. The CDR3 has 15 amino acids. CDR3 coding DNA: TGTGCCAGCAGCTCCCCCGGGACACTAGTATGGGGGCAGTTCTTC. Translated: CASSSPGTLVWGQFF. Complete variable domain (other parts from reference TRBV5-8 and TRBJ2-1): EAGVTQSPTHLIKTRGQQATLRCSPISGHTSVYWYQQALGLGLQFLLWYDEGEERNRGNFPPRFSGRQFPNYSSELNVNALELEDSALYLCASSSPGTLVWGQFFGPGTRLTVL.

The V and J genes are TRBV18 and TRBJ2-2; no firm D call. This CDR3 has 12 amino acids. CDR1 is KGHSH and CDR2 is LQKENI in the germline V gene. The V end was cut by 5 bases, the J end by 4 bases, with 5 bases between. DNA for the CDR3: TGTGCCAGCTCAGCAACCACCGGGGAGCTGTTTTTT. Its translation is CASSATTGELFF.

This clone was recorded a few times. This chain uses TRBV9 with TRBJ2-3; 11 bases fit TRBD1. V shed 2 bases, J shed 1 base, and the junction held 0 bases outside the gene matches. Germline V gene sequence: CDR1 SGDLS, CDR2 YYNGEE. The CDR3 extends over 15 amino acids. As DNA, the CDR3 is TGTGCCAGCAGCGTGGGACAGGGGGGCACAGATACGCAGTATTTT. Its protein product is CASSVGQGGTDTQYF.

V usage is TRBV7-8 and J usage is TRBJ2-1; D is possibly TRBD1 (5 bases). CDR3 length: 13 amino acids. Germline lookup yields CDR1 SGHVS and CDR2 FQNEAQ. The V gene lost 4 bases and the J gene lost 10 bases, with 14 bases spanning the gap. The CDR3 loop is CASSSTTSGEQFF. In DNA, the CDR3 is TGTGCCAGCAGCTCAACTACCTCAGGGGAGCAGTTCTTC.

The chain uses TRBV6-5 and TRBJ1-4, with D perhaps TRBD1 (6 bases). The CDR3 contains 14 residues. V lost 6 bases and J lost 8, with 16 bases in between. Germline-derived CDR1 and CDR2 are MNHEY and SVGAGI. DNA of the CDR3: TGTGCCAGCAGCAGGACAGTTGGTGGGGAAAAACTGTTTTTT. Protein: CASSRTVGGEKLFF.

The J gene is TRBJ1-5, the V gene TRBV18; 7 bases map to TRBD1. J lost 7 bases, V lost 3 bases, and 3 bases had no gene match. The CDR3 length is 13 residues. Germline CDR1 reads KGHSH; CDR2 reads LQKENI. The CDR3 sequence: CASSPARGQPQHF. The CDR3 DNA sequence: TGTGCCAGCTCACCGGCCAGGGGGCAGCCCCAGCATTTT.

The rearrangement links TRBV5-1 to TRBJ1-4; D remains unclear. V lost 0 bases and J lost 5, with 5 bases in between. CDR3 length: 13 residues. Germline assignment: CDR1 SGHRS and CDR2 YFSETQ. As DNA, the CDR3 is TGCGCCAGCAGCTTGGGACGGAATGAAAAACTGTTTTTT. Residues: CASSLGRNEKLFF.

The J gene is TRBJ2-7, the V gene TRBV5-6; TRBD1 is a possible D gene (5 bases). There are 13 residues in the CDR3. V lost 4 bases, J lost 0 bases, and 8 bases lay in between. Germline loops: CDR1 SGHDT, CDR2 YYEEEE. CDR3: CASSRQSSYEQYF. As DNA, the CDR3 is TGTGCCAGCAGCAGACAGTCCTCCTACGAGCAGTACTTC. Supplemented by reference TRBV5-6 and TRBJ2-7, the full variable domain reads DAGVTQSPTHLIKTRGQQVTLRCSPKSGHDTVSWYQQALGQGPQFIFQYYEEEERQRGNFPDRFSGHQFPNYSSELNVNALLLGDSALYLCASSRQSSYEQYFGPGTRLTVT.

The V call is TRBV2, the J call TRBJ2-3; D is unclear. The germline CDR1 and CDR2 sequences are SNHLY and FYNNEI. V was pared by 5 bases and J by 6 bases, with 15 bases between. The CDR3 runs 14 residues. The CDR3 loop is CASSQSRTGDTQYF. DNA for the CDR3: TGTGCCAGCAGTCAATCCCGGACCGGGGATACGCAGTATTTT.

This clone turned up a few times. The chain has TRBV5-1 and TRBJ2-7, with 8 nucleotides matching TRBD1. Germline CDR1 reads SGHRS; CDR2 reads YFSETQ. J gave up 7 bases and V 4 bases, and 13 bases lay outside the gene matches. The CDR3 is 15 residues long. Written as DNA, the CDR3 is TGCGCCAGCAGCAAGGACAGGGTGGGAACGGGGGAGCAGTACTTC. Protein: CASSKDRVGTGEQYF.

V usage is TRBV5-1 and J usage is TRBJ2-5; D is ambiguous. Trimming shortened V by 0 bases and J by 9 bases, and 12 bases separated the two germline ends. This CDR3 contains 13 residues. CDR1 is SGHRS and CDR2 is YFSETQ in the germline V gene. Here the CDR3 DNA reads TGCGCCAGCAGCTTGGGAGGCGGCGAGGCCCAGTACTTC. It is translated as CASSLGGGEAQYF.

The chain recombines TRBV27 with TRBJ2-3; TRBD2 matches at 11 bases. This CDR3 spans 16 amino acids. CDR1 and CDR2 (germline): MNHEY, SMNVEV (reference sequence). Losses at the gene ends were 6 bases for V and 0 bases for J; bases not matched to a gene: 5. CDR3 loop: CASRTSGELSTDTQYF. In nucleotides, the CDR3 is TGTGCCAGCAGGACTAGCGGGGAGCTTAGCACAGATACGCAGTATTTT.

This clone appeared a few times. V is TRBV4-2 and J is TRBJ1-1; D not resolved. This CDR3 has 12 residues. V lost 1 base and J 4 bases, leaving 4 bases between the germline ends. In germline, CDR1 is LGHNA, CDR2 YNFKEQ. The CDR3 spells CASSQVGTEAFF. CDR3 in DNA: TGTGCCAGCAGCCAAGTTGGCACTGAAGCTTTCTTT.

The V and J genes are TRBV28 and TRBJ1-3; 8 bases match TRBD1. This CDR3 contains 16 residues. Germline V gives CDR1 MDHEN, CDR2 SYDVKM. J gave up 4 bases and V 2 bases, and 7 bases lay outside the gene matches. The CDR3 sequence: CASSLHQGASGNTIYF. CDR3 bases: TGTGCCAGCAGTTTACACCAGGGGGCCTCAGGAAACACCATATATTTT.

The rearrangement uses TRBV7-2 and TRBJ1-1; TRBD1 is a possible D gene (5 bases). Germline CDR1 is SGHTA and CDR2 is FQGNSA. With 4 bases removed from V and 3 bases from J, the gap between germline ends came to 9 bases. The CDR3 length is 13 residues. CDR3 amino acids: CASSSGGDTEAFF. The CDR3 coding sequence is TGTGCCAGCAGCTCGGGGGGGGACACTGAAGCTTTCTTT.

This CDR3 reads CAIRGQGEETQYF. The CDR3 coding sequence is TGTGCCATTCGAGGACAGGGCGAGGAGACCCAGTACTTC. V gene TRBV10-3 combines with J gene TRBJ2-5, with 8 bases lining up with TRBD1. This CDR3 is 13 amino acids long. Germline V gives CDR1 ENHRY, CDR2 SYGVKD. J lost 5 bases, V lost 9 bases, and 8 bases had no gene match.

The rearrangement joins TRBV5-1 to TRBJ2-6; possible D gene TRBD1, 6 bases. The CDR3 spans 15 residues. Deletions cut 2 bases from V and 2 bases from J, with 8 bases between. In germline, CDR1 is SGHRS, CDR2 YFSETQ. The CDR3, as DNA: TGCGCCAGCAGCTTTGGGGGCCCTGGGGCCAACGTCCTGACTTTC. Translation gives CASSFGGPGANVLTF.

This CDR3 is CASRATGVNEQYF. In nucleotides, the CDR3 is TGTGCCAGCAGAGCGACAGGGGTGAACGAGCAGTACTTC. The chain combines TRBV6-5 with TRBJ2-5; TRBD1 matches at 8 bases. The J call may be mistaken, given a closer DNA end match to TRBJ2-7. Germline V gene lookup returns CDR1 MNHEY and CDR2 SVGAGI. This CDR3 is built from 13 residues.

This clone was found once. One end of the junction fails to match germline, which may point to a read error. The chain joins TRBV4-1 to TRBJ1-6; a possible D gene is TRBD1 (6 bases). Germline V gives CDR1 MGHRA, CDR2 YSYEKL. The CDR3 is made up of 15 amino acids. CDR3 region: CANSQTTGRGPPLHF. CDR3 in DNA: TGCGCCAACAGCCAAACGACAGGACGGGGTCCACCCCTCCACTTT.

The chain joins TRBV6-1 to TRBJ1-5, with D perhaps matching TRBD1 (5 bases). Germline CDR1 MNHNS, CDR2 SASEGT. Trimming left V 3 bases short and J 4 bases short, with 10 bases between. The CDR3 contains 14 residues. CDR3: CASSDREGNQPQHF. The CDR3 DNA sequence: TGTGCCAGCAGTGACAGGGAGGGGAATCAGCCCCAGCATTTT.

The genes are TRBV4-1 and TRBJ1-1; D remains ambiguous. Germline values: CDR1 MGHRA, CDR2 YSYEKL. This CDR3 region has 14 residues. Trimming pared 4 bases from V and 1 base from J, leaving 10 bases between. The CDR3 DNA reads as TGCGCCAGCAGCCGACCCTCCGGGAACACTGAAGCTTTCTTT. Translated, it gives CASSRPSGNTEAFF.

This clone showed up just once. The chain joins TRBV6-6 to TRBJ2-6, with TRBD1 as a possible D gene (6 bases). Germline-derived CDR1 and CDR2 are MNHNY and SVGAGI (reference sequence). V was pared by 7 bases and J by 2 bases, with 12 bases between. The CDR3 is 15 amino acids. This chain's CDR3 is CASTVRGPGANVLTF. CDR3 in DNA: TGTGCCAGCACAGTCAGGGGCCCTGGGGCCAACGTCCTGACTTTC.